A single TCR beta chain is shown here with its context. The antigen is unknown. The primer mix had 60 Vbeta and 13 Jbeta primers. Here immunoSEQ multiplex PCR was the method, and the copy in TCRdb shows in-frame clones only, minus some. The sample holds under 95,000 clones, around 75% seen once. The CDR3 is made up of 14 amino acids. The J segment lost 2 bases and the V segment lost 3 bases, leaving 1 base of the junction unmatched. Germline assignment: CDR1 SGDLS and CDR2 YYNGEE. This sample is drawn from a study of cytomegalovirus exposure and HLA in healthy donors. Findings of the study overall: A later analysis linked a missense variant in DCLRE1C to the trimming of TCR beta V and J genes. Associated with HLA alleles at 0.05 false discovery rate in a later analysis were 15,000 to 20,000 TCR beta sequences. Later, TCR association rates were found to vary by HLA locus, highest for DRB1 and lowest for HLA-C.

Source material: PBMCs. The chain links TRBV9 to TRBJ1-4; TRBD1 aligns across 7 bases. The sequence was collected from a middle-aged woman in good health and CMV-seropositive. This chain's CDR3 is CASSATGTNEKLFF. The CDR3 DNA follows: TGTGCCAGCAGCGCGACAGGGACTAATGAAAAACTGTTTTTT.